This paragraph covers one T cell receptor (beta chain) sequence. Its specificity is not known. The data were produced by immunoSEQ multiplex PCR, yet TCRdb's version contains in-frame clones alone and is incomplete. The repertoire consists of roughly 76,000 clones, with roughly 86% occurring once and the leading ten covering about 8%. The data are from a study of OX40 agonist ivuxolimab in advanced cancers. Turning to the study itself: Each dose-escalation patient presented with hepatocellular carcinoma, melanoma, renal cell or head and neck cancer. Cohort: roughly 80% men, mean age 60, aged about 20 to 85. Study results and limitations: More expanded clones were found, on average, in CD8+ than in CD4+ T cells.

The TCR originated in an adult with an advanced solid tumor such as melanoma, head and neck, liver or kidney cancer. The sample in question was CD4+ or CD8+ T cells sorted from blood, obtained in a trial of the OX40 agonist ivuxolimab.

The CDR3 DNA follows: TGTGCCAGCAGCTTAGACGGCAGGGGGCAGGAGACCCAGTACTTC. Amino acid sequence: CASSLDGRGQETQYF. This chain connects TRBV7-2 to TRBJ2-5, with 8 bases matching TRBD1. Germline V gene data show CDR1 as SGHTA and CDR2 as FQGNSA. This CDR3 comprises 15 residues. The J segment lost 5 bases and the V segment lost 1 base, leaving 6 bases of the junction unmatched.